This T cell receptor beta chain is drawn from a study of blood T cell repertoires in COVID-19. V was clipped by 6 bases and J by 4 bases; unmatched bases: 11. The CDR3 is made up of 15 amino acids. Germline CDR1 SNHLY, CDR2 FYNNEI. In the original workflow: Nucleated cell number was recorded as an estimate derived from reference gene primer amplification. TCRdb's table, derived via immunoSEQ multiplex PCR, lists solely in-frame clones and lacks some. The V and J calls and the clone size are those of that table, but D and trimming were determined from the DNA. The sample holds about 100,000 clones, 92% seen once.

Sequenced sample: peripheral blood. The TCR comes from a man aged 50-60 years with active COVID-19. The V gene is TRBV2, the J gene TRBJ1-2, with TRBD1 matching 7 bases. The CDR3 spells CASSADRASRYGYTF. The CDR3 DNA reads TGTGCCAGCAGCGCCGACAGGGCCTCCCGCTATGGCTACACCTTC.